What follows are 30 T cell receptor beta chains derived from one specimen sequenced in a study of T cells in women clearing cervical HPV infection. The data were produced by immunoSEQ multiplex PCR, yet TCRdb's version contains in-frame clones alone and is incomplete. The sample table sets out tens of thousands of clones. The sample consisted of blood buffy coat. The receptors were gathered from a woman aged 18 to 69 with a cervical HPV16 infection that either progressed to CIN3+ or cleared (not recorded which).

With regard to this clone: Read sequence stops 3 residues before the CDR3 end, and the germline J gene provides the missing end. The gene calls are TRBV2 and TRBJ2-3; D perhaps matches TRBD2 (6 bases). CDR1 SNHLY and CDR2 FYNNEI come from the germline V gene. This CDR3 spans 14 amino acids. CDR3 region: CASSEEGHNQPQYF. Partial CDR3 DNA: TGTGCCAGCAGTGAGGAGGGGCACAATCAGCCG.

As to this clone: Read sequence stops 3 residues before the CDR3 end, and the germline J gene provides the missing end. The V and J genes are TRBV19 and TRBJ2-5, with 8 bases aligning to TRBD2. The CDR3 has 13 residues. Trimming cost V 9 bases and J 4 bases; bases outside gene matches: 7. Germline CDR1 is LNHDA and CDR2 is SQIVND (reference sequence). Here the CDR3 reads CASQAGARETQYF. CDR3 bases read: TGTGCCAGCCAAGCGGGGGCCAGAGAGACC.

Turning to this clone: Read data end 3 residues before the CDR3 end; the end is taken from the germline J gene. This sequence joins TRBV20-1 and TRBJ1-5; 9 nucleotides align to TRBD1. The CDR3 runs to 14 residues. Germline loops: CDR1 DFQATT, CDR2 SNEGSKA (reference sequence). J gave up 6 bases and V 3 bases, and 6 bases lay outside the gene matches. CDR3 sequence reads: CSASRQGGSQPQHF. CDR3 DNA, as far as it was read: TGCAGTGCTAGCCGACAGGGGGGTAGTCAGCCC.

Comments on this clone: The CDR3 goes on 3 residues after the read ends, and that part is filled in from the germline J gene. The J gene is TRBJ2-2, the V gene TRBV9; 9 bases map to TRBD2. Germline V lookup: CDR1 SGDLS, CDR2 YYNGEE. The CDR3 contains 18 residues. The trim removed 0 bases at V and 7 bases at J, leaving 13 bases unmatched. Incomplete CDR3 DNA: TGTGCCAGCAGCGTAGATCCCGAGGTAGCGGGGGCCAACGGGGAG. Amino acids: CASSVDPEVAGANGE. The CDR3 in full is CASSVDPEVAGANGELFF.

Details on this clone: Read sequence stops 3 residues before the CDR3 end, and the germline J gene provides the missing end. The V gene is TRBV24-1, the J gene TRBJ1-1, with a possible D match to TRBD1 (5 bases). This CDR3 has 14 amino acids. The germline V gene has CDR1 KGHDR and CDR2 SFDVKD. The V end lost 5 bases, the J end lost 1 base, and 10 bases lay between the germline ends. CDR3 sequence: CATSASRANTEAFF. Partial CDR3 DNA: TGTGCCACCAGTGCGAGCAGGGCGAACACTGAA.

Incomplete CDR3 DNA: TGCAGTGCCCTACCTCCGGGACAAGAGTACCAAGAGACG. Its protein is CSALPPGQEYQET. The full CDR3 protein reads CSALPPGQEYQETQYF. V gene TRBV20-1 combines with J gene TRBJ2-3, with TRBD1 as a possible D gene (6 bases). The DNA ends 3 residues before the CDR3 does, and the rest of the CDR3 is filled in from the germline J gene. CDR3 size: 16 residues. Germline V CDR1 and CDR2: DFQATT, SNEGSKA (reference sequence).

This clone shows up as medium-sized (0.01 to 0.1%) by frequency. The sequence runs out 3 residues before the end of the CDR3; the remainder is reconstructed from the germline J gene. The chain couples TRBV6-1 to TRBJ2-3; 7 nucleotides agree with TRBD1. Germline V gives CDR1 MNHNS, CDR2 SASEGT. J was trimmed by 0 bases and V by 3 bases; bases with no gene match: 6. The CDR3 is made up of 16 amino acids. CDR3 DNA (partial): TGTGCCAGCAGTGATGGGACAGCGGTTAGCACAGATACG. This translates into CASSDGTAVSTDT. The entire CDR3 protein reads CASSDGTAVSTDTQYF.

About this clone: The read halts 3 residues ahead of the CDR3 end, with the missing end drawn from the germline J gene. This rearrangement joins TRBV10-3 to TRBJ1-3, with D tentatively TRBD1 (5 bases). This CDR3 has 15 residues. Trimming pared 6 bases from V and 3 bases from J, leaving 15 bases between. Germline lookup yields CDR1 ENHRY and CDR2 SYGVKD. CDR3 residues: CAIRPGERVGNTIYF. The covered CDR3 bases are TGTGCCATCAGGCCGGGGGAGAGGGTTGGAAACACC.

With respect to this clone: From the germline J gene comes the end of the CDR3, since the read stops 3 residues before it. The chain carries TRBV19 and TRBJ2-5, with 8 nucleotides matching TRBD1. The length of the CDR3 is 15 residues. Germline loops: CDR1 LNHDA, CDR2 SQIVND (reference sequence). With V trimmed by 3 bases and J by 2 bases, 5 bases remained unmatched. CDR3 bases read: TGTGCCAGTAGTATCACTCGGACAGGGCAAGAGACC. This gives the protein CASSITRTGQET. The whole CDR3 protein is CASSITRTGQETQYF.

In the case of this clone: One end of the junction does not line up with germline, which may come from a read error. The sequenced fragment ends 3 residues before the CDR3 boundary, so the rest is inferred from the germline J gene. The chain is built from TRBV2 and TRBJ2-3; 7 nucleotides agree with TRBD2. Germline V CDR1 and CDR2: SNHLY, FYNNEI. The CDR3 is made up of 15 amino acids. CDR3: CASSEARGSKDTQYF. Incomplete CDR3 DNA: TGTGCCAGCAGTGAAGCGCGCGGGAGCAAAGATACG.

Note on this clone: The read finishes 3 residues shy of the CDR3 end, and the germline J gene is used to complete it. The chain combines TRBV6-1 with TRBJ1-1, with TRBD1 identical over 7 bases. Trimming removed 2 bases from V and 0 bases from J; junction bases left unmatched: 3. There are 15 residues in the CDR3. Germline values: CDR1 MNHNS, CDR2 SASEGT. Incomplete CDR3 DNA: TGTGCCAGCAGTGAATGGACAGGAATGAACACTGAA. Its translation is CASSEWTGMNTE. The full CDR3 is CASSEWTGMNTEAFF.

Turning to this clone: The CDR3 end lies 3 residues beyond the end of the read and is filled in from the germline J gene. This rearrangement joins TRBV7-9 to TRBJ1-4, with 10 positions matching TRBD1. The CDR3 spans 15 residues. Germline V gene sequence: CDR1 SEHNR, CDR2 FQNEAQ (reference sequence). Incomplete CDR3 DNA: TGTGCCAGCAGCCTCTGGGACAGGGGCGGGGTACCA. This sequence encodes CASSLWDRGGVP. The full CDR3 protein reads CASSLWDRGGVPLFF.

About this clone: The DNA ends 3 residues before the CDR3 does, and the rest of the CDR3 is filled in from the germline J gene. The gene calls are TRBV20-1 and TRBJ2-2, with D tentatively TRBD1 (5 bases). Germline CDR1 is DFQATT and CDR2 is SNEGSKA (reference sequence). The CDR3 runs to 11 residues. The CDR3 loop reads CSAYGANVLFF. Partial CDR3 DNA: TGCAGTGCCTATGGGGCCAACGTG.

On this clone: The read falls 3 residues short of the CDR3 end, and the missing part is taken from the germline J gene. The chain joins TRBV6-2 or TRBV6-3 to TRBJ1-2; the D gene is possibly TRBD1 (5 bases). This CDR3 is built from 15 residues. Germline V gene lookup returns CDR1 MNHEY and CDR2 SVGEGT. CDR3 region: CASSSGTPSYNDYTF. Incomplete CDR3 DNA: TGTGCCAGCAGTTCCGGGACTCCCTCCTACAATGAC.

CDR3 bases read: TGTGCCAGCAGTGTAGAAGCCTCCAATCAGCCC. It is translated as CASSVEASNQP. The entire CDR3 is CASSVEASNQPQHF. The rearrangement uses TRBV2 and TRBJ1-5; unclear D gene. From the germline J gene comes the end of the CDR3, since the read stops 3 residues before it. The CDR3 is 14 residues long. Trimming left V 4 bases short and J 3 bases short, with 10 bases between. Germline V CDR1 and CDR2: SNHLY, FYNNEI.

Regarding this clone: The sequenced fragment ends 3 residues before the CDR3 boundary, so the rest is inferred from the germline J gene. The chain is built from TRBV19 and TRBJ2-2; D is unclear. Trimming pared 0 bases from V and 7 bases from J, leaving 9 bases between. The germline V gene encodes CDR1 LNHDA and CDR2 SQIVND (reference sequence). The length of the CDR3 is 14 residues. CDR3 DNA (partial): TGTGCCAGTAGTATAGAAGGGTTCGGCGGGGAG. It is translated as CASSIEGFGGE. The full CDR3 reads CASSIEGFGGELFF.

The CDR3: CAISESMAGGNQPQHF. CDR3 DNA (partial): TGTGCCATCAGTGAGTCGATGGCAGGAGGCAATCAGCCC. The chain couples TRBV10-3 to TRBJ1-5, with D uncertain. The CDR3 end is not reached by the read, which stops 3 residues before it; the germline J gene fills it in. The CDR3 loop spans 16 amino acids. Germline CDR1 reads ENHRY; CDR2 reads SYGVKD. V lost 0 bases, J lost 2 bases, and 11 bases lay in between.

As for this clone: The read ends 3 residues shy of where the CDR3 ends; the end is completed using the germline J gene. Other DNA sequences in this specimen translate into the identical CDR3. V is TRBV20-1 and J is TRBJ1-3; a possible D gene is TRBD1 (6 bases). The V and J ends lost 5 bases and 4 bases respectively, with 15 bases between them. CDR3 length: 14 residues. Germline V gene lookup returns CDR1 DFQATT and CDR2 SNEGSKA (reference sequence). CDR3 in amino acids: CSALDGGAGNTIYF. The DNA read from the CDR3 is TGCAGTGCTCTTGATGGGGGGGCAGGAAACACC.

In the case of this clone: The CDR3 end is not reached by the read, which stops 3 residues before it; the germline J gene fills it in. The V call is TRBV12-3 or TRBV12-4, the J call TRBJ2-1; D gene ambiguous. CDR3 length: 12 residues. Trimming left V 6 bases short and J 5 bases short, with 8 bases between. CDR3 residues: CASSQEHNEQFF. The covered CDR3 bases are TGTGCCAGCAGCCAGGAACACAATGAG.

Comment on this clone: With the read ending 3 residues before the CDR3 end, the germline J gene is used to fill in that end. The chain employs TRBV24-1 and TRBJ2-1, with a possible D match to TRBD2 (6 bases). Germline V gene lookup returns CDR1 KGHDR and CDR2 SFDVKD. This CDR3 is built from 16 residues. Trimming removed 7 bases at V and 9 bases at J, with 24 bases between. The CDR3 bases that were read are TGTGCCACCAGCGATCCAGGGACTGCCCTTGAAGCTGAG. It yields the protein CATSDPGTALEAE. The whole CDR3 sequence reads CATSDPGTALEAEQFF.

As for this clone: The read terminates 3 residues before the CDR3 end, so the remaining end is supplied by the germline J gene. The chain links TRBV20-1 to TRBJ1-1; a weak D match, TRBD1 (5 bases). Germline CDR1 DFQATT, CDR2 SNEGSKA (reference sequence). This CDR3 has 16 amino acids. Trimming cost V 6 bases and J 3 bases, with 23 bases left between them. The CDR3 protein is CSAGRGGWEDHTEAFF. Incomplete CDR3 DNA: TGCAGTGCGGGGCGTGGGGGGTGGGAGGACCACACTGAA.

A word on this clone: Read sequence stops 3 residues before the CDR3 end, and the germline J gene provides the missing end. The chain links TRBV7-8 to TRBJ1-2; D is unclear. Germline V lookup: CDR1 SGHVS, CDR2 FQNEAQ. This CDR3 is 15 amino acids long. CDR3 bases read: TGTGCCAGCAGCCTAGGAGGTAGCGCGTCCTACGAC. Protein product: CASSLGGSASYD. The full CDR3 protein is CASSLGGSASYDYTF.

The CDR3 bases that were read are TGTGCCAGCACCCCCAGGGGGGAAGACACAGATACG. The encoded protein is CASTPRGEDTDT. The whole CDR3 protein is CASTPRGEDTDTQYF. The rearrangement uses TRBV11-2 and TRBJ2-3; TRBD1 might be the D (7 bases). The read finishes 3 residues shy of the CDR3 end, and the germline J gene is used to complete it. Germline CDR1 reads SGHAT; CDR2 reads FQNNGV. Trimming removed 7 bases at V and 2 bases at J, with 16 bases between. The length of the CDR3 is 15 residues.

About this clone itself: The read ends 3 residues early relative to the CDR3; the germline J gene fills the gap. The chain combines TRBV19 with TRBJ1-2; tentative D call: TRBD1 (5 bases). Germline values: CDR1 LNHDA, CDR2 SQIVND (reference sequence). The V end was cut by 0 bases, the J end by 0 bases, with 11 bases between. This CDR3 is 16 amino acids long. The CDR3 loop reads CASSIDGAATNYGYTF. The CDR3 DNA, read in part, is TGTGCCAGTAGTATAGATGGGGCTGCTACTAACTATGGC.

CDR3 bases read: TGTGCCAGCACCAGGGCTTGGAAACAGTCACCC. Residues: CASTRAWKQSP. The full CDR3 reads CASTRAWKQSPLHF. This chain connects TRBV6-4 to TRBJ1-6, with D possibly TRBD1 on 5 matching bases. The read is 3 residues too short to cover the CDR3 end, so that end is filled in from the germline J gene. The germline V gene has CDR1 MRHNA and CDR2 SNTAGT. The CDR3 has 14 residues. The V gene lost 7 bases and the J gene lost 10 bases, with 17 bases spanning the gap.

By frequency, this clone registers medium-sized (0.01 to 0.1%). The missing CDR3 end, 3 residues past where the read stops, is filled in from the germline J gene. The chain links TRBV7-3 to TRBJ2-2; tentative D call: TRBD2 (5 bases). V lost 5 bases, J lost 5 bases, and 18 bases lay in between. The CDR3 is made up of 16 amino acids. CDR1 and CDR2 (germline): SGHTA, FQGTGA. The covered CDR3 bases are TGTGCCAGCAGCCCACGAGGGCTAGCATATACCGGGGAG. Translated: CASSPRGLAYTGE. The whole CDR3 region reads CASSPRGLAYTGELFF.

A note on this clone: The read halts 3 residues ahead of the CDR3 end, with the missing end drawn from the germline J gene. The rearrangement uses TRBV19 and TRBJ2-4, with D possibly TRBD2 on 7 matching bases. This CDR3 is 12 amino acids long. Germline V gene lookup returns CDR1 LNHDA and CDR2 SQIVND (reference sequence). The CDR3 here is CASSTGDYGQYF. CDR3 bases read: TGTGCCAGTAGTACAGGGGACTATGGT.

With regard to this clone: From the germline J gene comes the end of the CDR3, since the read stops 3 residues before it. The rearrangement links TRBV7-6 to TRBJ2-4; D is perhaps TRBD1 (5 bases). Per germline, CDR1 SGHVS and CDR2 FNYEAQ. This CDR3 spans 14 amino acids. CDR3 region: CASSPMTANYGQYF. CDR3 DNA, as far as it was read: TGTGCCAGCAGCCCAATGACAGCTAACTATGGT.

In the case of this clone: The CDR3 goes on 3 residues after the read ends, and that part is filled in from the germline J gene. This rearrangement joins TRBV7-6 to TRBJ2-7, with D possibly TRBD2 on 5 matching bases. The germline CDR1 and CDR2 sequences are SGHVS and FNYEAQ. The V and J ends lost 2 bases and 2 bases respectively, with 7 bases between them. CDR3 size: 13 residues. Incomplete CDR3 DNA: TGTGCCAGCAGCTTATCGGGGACCTACGAG. It is translated as CASSLSGTYE. The entire CDR3 reads CASSLSGTYEQYF.

With regard to this clone: The read stops 3 residues short of the end of the CDR3; the missing end is completed from the germline J gene. This chain joins TRBV14 and TRBJ2-1; 7 positions agree with TRBD2. Germline V CDR1 and CDR2: SGHDN, FVKESK. V lost 0 bases, J lost 4 bases, and 12 bases stayed unmatched. CDR3 length: 18 amino acids. Here the CDR3 reads CASSQDYGGRGRYNEQFF. The part of the CDR3 DNA that was read is TGTGCCAGCAGCCAAGATTACGGGGGGAGGGGACGTTACAATGAG.